The sample holds a few counts of the clone carrying this T cell receptor (beta chain). The target antigen is unknown. TCRdb keeps only in-frame clones here, not all; method: immunoSEQ multiplex PCR. The table has under 200,000 clones, 80% to 85% seen once; the top ten hold 1% to 1.5%. This specimen belongs to a study of cytomegalovirus exposure and HLA in healthy donors. Overall study: The approximately 120 validation repertoires used the same platform as the 666 first-cohort repertoires, a later analysis reported. Overall study findings and caveats: More than 150 TCR beta chains were listed as cytomegalovirus-associated. Rare TCR sequences predominated, though certain public TCRs were found in many donors. With high specificity and sensitivity, the classifier reportedly diagnosed cytomegalovirus status.

CDR1 and CDR2 from the germline V gene are SQVTM and ANQGSEA. Trimming pared 8 bases from V and 5 bases from J, leaving 18 bases between. The CDR3 has 14 residues. The V and J genes are TRBV29-1 and TRBJ1-4; weak D call: TRBD1 (6 bases). The sequenced material came from PBMCs. The source of this sequence is a woman under 40 in good health and CMV-seronegative. The CDR3 spells CSNRQTGGNEKLFF. Written as DNA, the CDR3 is TGCAGCAATAGACAGACAGGCGGAAATGAAAAACTGTTTTTT.